This is a list of T cell receptor beta chains from one sample in a study of T-cell reconstitution after alpha-beta-depleted transplantation in children. TCRdb re-analysed the PCR reads in MiXCR, keeping a single row per CDR3 protein. Of over 450,000 distinct CDR3 sequences listed, 10% were seen once; the top ten hold around 2%. Specimen: PBMCs, collected before TCRalphabeta/CD19-depleted stem cell transplant. Source of these receptors: a child between 2 and 9 years old with inherited bone marrow failure, due to receive a stem cell transplant. CDR3s include the opening cysteine and the closing phenylalanine or tryptophan. A D gene is named only where the DNA matches it firmly. Clone size, where shown, is once, few, many, or a class for clones that have expanded.

TRBD2	11	many	TRBV12-3/TRBV12-4	TRBJ2-1	CASGVAGRPFF	TGTGCCAGCGGGGTAGCGGGAAGGCCGTTCTTC
TRBD1	16	few	TRBV12-3/TRBV12-4	TRBJ1-2	CASSSSGQGKMDGYTF	TGTGCCAGCAGCTCCTCAGGACAGGGGAAGATGGATGGCTACACCTTC
.	15	.	TRBV27	TRBJ1-1	CASSLSGGASTEAFF	TGTGCCAGCAGTTTATCTGGGGGCGCGAGCACTGAAGCTTTCTTT
TRBD2	13	many	TRBV29-1	TRBJ2-3	CSVTRGLLDTQYF	TGCAGCGTTACCCGGGGACTATTAGATACGCAGTATTTT
.	15	.	TRBV4-3	TRBJ2-3	CASSQGSSDTDTQYF	TGCGCCAGCAGCCAAGGTTCTAGCGATACAGATACGCAGTATTTT
.	13	many	TRBV29-1	TRBJ2-7	CSVAAPGSYEQYF	TGCAGCGTTGCGGCCCCGGGCTCCTACGAGCAGTACTTC
.	13	.	TRBV19	TRBJ2-4	CASTPVGKNIQYF	TGTGCCAGTACCCCTGTGGGCAAAAACATTCAGTACTTC
.	15	many	TRBV5-1	TRBJ1-4	CASSLEGAGNEKLFF	TGCGCCAGCAGCTTGGAAGGGGCGGGAAATGAAAAACTGTTTTTT
TRBD1	14	many	TRBV27	TRBJ1-2	CASSEGQDSYGYTF	TGTGCCAGCAGTGAGGGACAGGACAGCTATGGCTACACCTTC
.	13	many	TRBV20-1	TRBJ1-6	CSAVAVMGSPLHF	TGCAGTGCCGTTGCCGTCATGGGTTCACCCCTCCACTTT
TRBD2	14	many	TRBV20-1	TRBJ2-4	CSAQTRASGHPMDF	TGCAGTGCTCAAACCCGGGCTAGCGGGCACCCCATGGACTTC
TRBD2	16	few	TRBV20-1	TRBJ2-3	CSARDPSGSGTDTQYF	TGCAGTGCTAGAGATCCTAGCGGGAGTGGTACAGATACGCAGTATTTT
.	13	many	TRBV27	TRBJ1-5	CASSSWYNQPQHF	TGTGCCAGCAGTTCATGGTATAATCAGCCCCAGCATTTT
TRBD2	14	many	TRBV2	TRBJ2-2	CARGSGSTAGELFF	TGTGCCAGGGGCAGCGGGAGTACTGCCGGGGAGCTGTTTTTT
.	16	many	TRBV28	TRBJ2-3	CASSSIRRSTLDTQYF	TGTGCCAGCAGTTCAATTCGACGGAGCACGTTAGATACGCAGTATTTT
.	13	.	TRBV12-3/TRBV12-4	TRBJ1-2	CASSLMGGDGYTF	TGTGCCAGCAGTTTAATGGGGGGGGACGGCTACACCTTC
.	12	many	TRBV10-3	TRBJ1-2	CAISETDSEYTF	TGTGCCATCAGTGAGACTGACTCAGAGTACACCTTC
.	13	many	TRBV5-6	TRBJ2-7	CASSASSSYEQYF	TGTGCCAGCAGCGCCTCCAGCTCCTACGAGCAGTACTTC
.	11	few	TRBV6-6	TRBJ2-7	CASTLTYEQYF	TGTGCCAGCACCTTGACCTACGAGCAGTACTTC
TRBD2	12	many	TRBV20-1	TRBJ2-5	CRPGLPQETQYF	TGCAGGCCGGGACTACCCCAAGAGACCCAGTACTTC
TRBD1	14	many	TRBV11-2	TRBJ2-1	CASSSDRVYNEQFF	TGTGCCAGCAGTTCGGACAGGGTCTACAATGAGCAGTTCTTC
.	15	many	TRBV10-3	TRBJ2-1	CAITGTKSSYNEQFF	TGTGCCATCACCGGGACCAAAAGCTCCTACAATGAGCAGTTCTTC
.	14	many	TRBV27	TRBJ2-1	CASRTGSIGGEQFF	TGTGCCAGCAGAACCGGGAGTATAGGAGGTGAGCAGTTCTTC
.	11	many	TRBV12-3/TRBV12-4	TRBJ2-1	CASSSGNEQFF	TGTGCCAGCAGTTCGGGGAATGAGCAGTTCTTC
.	17	few	TRBV5-5	TRBJ1-3	CASSFQWETYSGNTIYF	TGTGCCAGCAGCTTTCAATGGGAAACCTACTCTGGAAACACCATATATTTT
TRBD1	17	.	TRBV15	TRBJ1-2	CATSSRDRVDGAYGYTF	TGTGCCACCAGCAGCCGGGACAGGGTCGACGGGGCCTATGGCTACACCTTC
.	12	many	TRBV6-2/TRBV6-3	TRBJ1-1	CASSRSVREAFF	TGTGCCAGCAGTCGTTCCGTACGAGAAGCTTTCTTT
.	18	.	TRBV7-2	TRBJ2-3	CASSLSPGGAGHTDTQYF	TGTGCCAGCAGCTTATCCCCGGGGGGCGCAGGCCACACAGATACGCAGTATTTT
.	15	many	TRBV27	TRBJ1-1	CASRSSKGSFTEAFF	TGTGCCAGCAGATCATCAAAGGGGTCGTTCACTGAAGCTTTCTTT
TRBD1	13	few	TRBV30	TRBJ2-3	CAWWDRVQSTQYF	TGTGCCTGGTGGGACAGGGTTCAGTCTACGCAGTATTTT
TRBD2	15	many	TRBV11-2	TRBJ2-3	CASSQARLAGGPGYF	TGTGCCAGCAGCCAAGCCAGACTAGCGGGAGGACCCGGGTATTTT
.	15	many	TRBV10-2	TRBJ1-2	CASSDPTGSDYGYTF	TGCGCCAGCAGTGACCCCACAGGGAGCGACTATGGCTACACCTTC
.	13	many	TRBV28	TRBJ2-1	CASSGGSYNEQFF	TGTGCCAGCAGCGGAGGGTCATACAATGAGCAGTTCTTC
TRBD1	14	few	TRBV5-1	TRBJ2-7	CASSSQTGDGEQYF	TGCGCCAGCAGCTCCCAGACAGGGGACGGCGAGCAGTACTTC
TRBD2	15	many	TRBV20-1	TRBJ2-1	CSARDWTSDYNEQFF	TGCAGTGCTAGAGATTGGACTAGCGACTACAATGAGCAGTTCTTC
TRBD2	16	.	TRBV29-1	TRBJ2-1	CSLGRGASGQYGEQFF	TGCAGCCTAGGTCGAGGGGCTAGCGGGCAATACGGTGAGCAGTTCTTC
.	14	.	TRBV7-9	TRBJ1-1	CASSSVPTGPEPFF	TGTGCCAGCAGCTCCGTTCCAACAGGACCTGAACCTTTCTTT
.	13	.	TRBV19	TRBJ2-2	CASTDRFGGELFF	TGTGCCAGTACCGACAGGTTTGGCGGGGAGCTGTTTTTT
.	14	.	TRBV4-3	TRBJ2-1	CASSQDTRSNEQFF	TGCGCCAGCAGCCAAGATACCCGCAGCAATGAGCAGTTCTTC
TRBD2	16	many	TRBV27	TRBJ2-3	CASSEGLAGVADTQYF	TGTGCCAGCAGTGAAGGACTAGCGGGAGTTGCAGATACGCAGTATTTT
.	15	.	TRBV10-1	TRBJ2-1	CASSDRPGRHNEQFF	TGCGCCAGCAGTGACAGGCCCGGGCGTCACAATGAGCAGTTCTTC
TRBD1	15	few	TRBV4-3	TRBJ1-5	CASSPGTGVDQPQHF	TGCGCCAGCAGCCCCGGGACAGGGGTGGACCAGCCCCAGCATTTT
.	13	.	TRBV5-1	TRBJ2-2	CASSWGLAGELFF	TGCGCCAGCAGTTGGGGGCTGGCCGGGGAGCTGTTTTTT
.	15	many	TRBV12-3/TRBV12-4	TRBJ2-1	CASSLVGSRRNEQFF	TGTGCCAGCAGTTTAGTTGGTAGCAGAAGAAATGAGCAGTTCTTC
.	16	many	TRBV24-1	TRBJ2-3	CATSGEPGRAPDTQYF	TGTGCCACCAGTGGAGAGCCGGGGCGGGCCCCAGATACGCAGTATTTT
.	14	many	TRBV27	TRBJ2-7	CASSNLGGGDEQYF	TGTGCCAGCAGCAACTTAGGGGGAGGGGACGAGCAGTACTTC
TRBD2	16	many	TRBV20-1	TRBJ2-7	CSASPFWTGGEYEQYF	TGCAGTGCTAGCCCCTTTTGGACGGGAGGGGAGTACGAGCAGTACTTC
TRBD2	15	.	TRBV20-1	TRBJ2-1	CSAGPSGSGGNEQFF	TGCAGTGCCGGCCCGAGCGGGAGTGGGGGGAATGAGCAGTTCTTC
TRBD2	15	many	TRBV7-9	TRBJ2-1	CASSHQTSGYNEQFF	TGTGCCAGCAGTCACCAGACTAGCGGATACAATGAGCAGTTCTTC
.	15	many	TRBV27	TRBJ2-2	CATKPGPTNTGELFF	TGTGCCACCAAGCCGGGACCTACGAACACCGGGGAGCTGTTTTTT
.	20	few	TRBV28	TRBJ2-2	CASNLRRSQGVIWNTGELFF	TGTGCCAGCAATTTAAGGAGAAGCCAGGGAGTTATTTGGAACACCGGGGAGCTGTTTTTT